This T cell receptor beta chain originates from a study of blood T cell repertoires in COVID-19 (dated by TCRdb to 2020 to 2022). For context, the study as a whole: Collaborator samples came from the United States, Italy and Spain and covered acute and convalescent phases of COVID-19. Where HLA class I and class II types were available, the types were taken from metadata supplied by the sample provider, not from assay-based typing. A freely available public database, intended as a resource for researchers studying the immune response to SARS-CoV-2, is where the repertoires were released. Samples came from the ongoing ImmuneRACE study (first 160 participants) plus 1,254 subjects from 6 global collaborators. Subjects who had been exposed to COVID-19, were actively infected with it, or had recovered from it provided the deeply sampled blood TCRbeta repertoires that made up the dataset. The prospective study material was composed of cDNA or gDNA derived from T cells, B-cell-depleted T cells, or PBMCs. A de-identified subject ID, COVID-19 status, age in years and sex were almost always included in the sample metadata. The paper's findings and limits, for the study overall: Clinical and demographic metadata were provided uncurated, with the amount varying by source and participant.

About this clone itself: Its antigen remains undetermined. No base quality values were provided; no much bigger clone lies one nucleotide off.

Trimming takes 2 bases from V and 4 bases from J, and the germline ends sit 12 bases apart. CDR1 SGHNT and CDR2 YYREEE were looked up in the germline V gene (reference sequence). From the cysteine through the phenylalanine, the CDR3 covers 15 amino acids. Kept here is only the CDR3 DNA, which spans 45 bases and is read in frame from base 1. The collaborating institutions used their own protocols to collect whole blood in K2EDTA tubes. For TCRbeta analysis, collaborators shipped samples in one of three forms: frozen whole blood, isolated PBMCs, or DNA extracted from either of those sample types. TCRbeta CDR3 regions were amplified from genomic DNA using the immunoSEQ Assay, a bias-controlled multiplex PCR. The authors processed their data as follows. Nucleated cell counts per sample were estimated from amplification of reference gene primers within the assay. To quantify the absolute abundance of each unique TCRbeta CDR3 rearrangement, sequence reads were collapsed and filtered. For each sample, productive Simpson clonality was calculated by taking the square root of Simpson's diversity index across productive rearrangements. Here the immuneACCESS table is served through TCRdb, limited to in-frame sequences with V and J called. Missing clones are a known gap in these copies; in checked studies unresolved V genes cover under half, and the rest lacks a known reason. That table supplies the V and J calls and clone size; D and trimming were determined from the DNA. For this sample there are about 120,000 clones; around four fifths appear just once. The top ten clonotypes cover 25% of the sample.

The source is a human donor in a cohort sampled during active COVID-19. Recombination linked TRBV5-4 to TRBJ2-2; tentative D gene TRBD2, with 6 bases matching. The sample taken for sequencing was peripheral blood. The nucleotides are TGTGCCAGCAGCTTCTCTAGCGTCGGCACCGGGGAGCTGTTTTTT. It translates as CASSFSSVGTGELFF.